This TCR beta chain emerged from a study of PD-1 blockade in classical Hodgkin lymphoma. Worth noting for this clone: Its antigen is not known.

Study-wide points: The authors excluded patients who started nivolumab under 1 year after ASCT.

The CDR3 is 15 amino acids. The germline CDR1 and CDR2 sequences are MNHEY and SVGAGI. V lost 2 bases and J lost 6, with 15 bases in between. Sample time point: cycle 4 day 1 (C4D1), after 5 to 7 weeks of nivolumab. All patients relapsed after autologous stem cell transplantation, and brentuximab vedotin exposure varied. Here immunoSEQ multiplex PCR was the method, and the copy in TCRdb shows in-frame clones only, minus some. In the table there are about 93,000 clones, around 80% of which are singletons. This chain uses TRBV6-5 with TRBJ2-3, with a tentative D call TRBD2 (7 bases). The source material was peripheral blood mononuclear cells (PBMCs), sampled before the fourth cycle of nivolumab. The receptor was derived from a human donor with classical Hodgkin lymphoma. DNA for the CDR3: TGTGCCAGCAGTTACGGCGGGGGCTCAAGGGATACGCAGTATTTT. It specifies CASSYGGGSRDTQYF.